This is a list of T cell receptor beta chains from one sample in a study of cytomegalovirus exposure and HLA in healthy donors. Libraries were prepared by immunoSEQ multiplex PCR; TCRdb keeps only in-frame clonotypes and omits some of them. This sample has roughly 110,000 clones, with approximately 80% found just once. The sample taken for sequencing was PBMCs. Source of these receptors: a man aged 60-69 years in good health and CMV-seronegative. Both conserved end residues are part of each CDR3. Fields, in order: clone size, D gene, V gene, J gene, CDR3 DNA, CDR3 protein. A D gene is named only where the DNA matches it firmly. Where a row states a size, it is once, few, many or the class of an expanded clone; other rows omit it.

NA	TRBD1	TRBV6-4	TRBJ1-2	TGTGCCAGCAGCCAGACAGGGGAAGACTATGGCTACACCTTC	CASSQTGEDYGYTF
NA	NA	TRBV7-3	TRBJ1-2	TGTGCCAGCAGCTTAACAGGGGGAGACTATGGCTACACCTTC	CASSLTGGDYGYTF
NA	NA	TRBV7-3	TRBJ1-2	TGTGCCAGCAGCTCCACCGGGACATCGCCGAGTGGCTACACCTTC	CASSSTGTSPSGYTF
NA	TRBD1	TRBV9	TRBJ1-6	TGTGCCAGCAGCGCGGGACAGGGAAGGCAATATAATTCACCCCTCCACTTT	CASSAGQGRQYNSPLHF
NA	TRBD2	TRBV7-2	TRBJ2-3	TGTGCCAGCAGCTCGGGACTAGCGGCAGATACGCAGTATTTT	CASSSGLAADTQYF
NA	NA	TRBV7-2	TRBJ2-3	TGTGCCAGCAGCCCAATCACAGATACGCAGTATTTT	CASSPITDTQYF
NA	NA	TRBV2	TRBJ1-1	TGTGCCAGCGAGCCATCCAACGTCGCTGAAGCTTTCTTT	CASEPSNVAEAFF
NA	TRBD1	TRBV4-3	TRBJ2-2	TGCGCCAGCAGCAGGACAGGGACAAACCCCGGGGAGCTGTTTTTT	CASSRTGTNPGELFF
NA	TRBD1	TRBV6-6	TRBJ1-1	TGTGCCAGCAGGAGGACAGGGGGAGACACTGAAGCTTTCTTT	CASRRTGGDTEAFF
NA	NA	TRBV27	TRBJ1-6	TGTGCCAGCAGTGCCCTAGGAGGACCCTATTCACCCCTCCACTTT	CASSALGGPYSPLHF
once	TRBD2	TRBV10-2	TRBJ2-3	TGCGCCAGCGGCGCCCCTACTTCAGGACTAGCGGGGGGGAGCACAGATACGCAGTATTTT	CASGAPTSGLAGGSTDTQYF
NA	NA	TRBV30	TRBJ1-1	TGTGCCCTCCGCGGCGGGGGGTCGGACACTGAAGCTTTCTTT	CALRGGGSDTEAFF
NA	TRBD1	TRBV4-3	TRBJ2-2	TGCGCCAGCAGCCAAGATAGGAAGGCAGGGGGAATTGGCGGGGAGCTGTTTTTT	CASSQDRKAGGIGGELFF
NA	NA	TRBV6-5	TRBJ2-1	TGTGCCAGCAGTTTAACCGAGTCCAATGAGCAGTTCTTC	CASSLTESNEQFF
NA	TRBD1	TRBV5-1	TRBJ2-3	TGCGCCAGCAGCTCTACCGGGACAGGATCCACAGATACGCAGTATTTT	CASSSTGTGSTDTQYF
NA	TRBD2	TRBV7-2	TRBJ2-5	TGTGCCAGCAGCTTTAGCGGGGGGAGGGAGACCCAGTACTTC	CASSFSGGRETQYF
NA	TRBD1	TRBV7-2	TRBJ2-5	TGTGCCAGCAGCTTACTTACGACAGGGACGGAGACCCAGTACTTC	CASSLLTTGTETQYF
NA	TRBD1	TRBV27	TRBJ1-6	TGTGCCAGCAGATGGGACAGGGGCAACTCACCCCTCCACTTT	CASRWDRGNSPLHF
NA	TRBD2	TRBV5-1	TRBJ2-3	TGCGCCAGCAGCTTGGGGGACTACACAGATACGCAGTATTTT	CASSLGDYTDTQYF
NA	NA	TRBV7-3	TRBJ2-3	TGTGCCAGCAGCTTAGGGGGGTACACAGATACGCAGTATTTT	CASSLGGYTDTQYF
few	TRBD1	TRBV5-1	TRBJ1-2	TGCGCCAGCAGCGACCCAACAGGGGGCAACTATGGCTACACCTTC	CASSDPTGGNYGYTF
once	TRBD1	TRBV19	TRBJ1-2	TGTGCCAGTAGTATTGGACAGGGCGCCCCGTACTATGGCTACACCTTC	CASSIGQGAPYYGYTF
NA	TRBD2	TRBV9	TRBJ2-3	TGTGCCAGCAGCGTAGGCCTAATAGCGGGGGGACGCACAGATACGCAGTATTTT	CASSVGLIAGGRTDTQYF
NA	TRBD1	TRBV5-6	TRBJ1-6	TGTGCCAGCAGCTGGAGGGACAGGGTGGCTTCACCCCTCCACTTT	CASSWRDRVASPLHF
NA	NA	TRBV4-2	TRBJ1-6	TGTGCCAGCAGCCAAGATCCCACGGCAGGGCAGGGGAGATCACCCCTCCACTTT	CASSQDPTAGQGRSPLHF
NA	NA	TRBV30	TRBJ1-1	TGTGCCCGGCGGTCCCTAGAATTGACTGAAGCTTTCTTT	CARRSLELTEAFF
NA	NA	TRBV19	TRBJ1-1	TGTGCCAGTACCGATCCCCGGGGGGTGAACACTGAAGCTTTCTTT	CASTDPRGVNTEAFF
NA	NA	TRBV21-1	TRBJ1-1	TGTGCCAGCAGCCAGATCATCCAGGGGGAGAAGACTGAAGCTTTCTTT	CASSQIIQGEKTEAFF
NA	TRBD1	TRBV7-3	TRBJ2-3	TGTGCCAGCAGCCCTGGGGTCAGGGGGACAAGCACAGATACGCAGTATTTT	CASSPGVRGTSTDTQYF
NA	TRBD1	TRBV27	TRBJ1-1	TGTGCCAGCAGGCCCCAGGGACAGAAAACTGAAGCTTTCTTT	CASRPQGQKTEAFF
NA	NA	TRBV30	TRBJ1-1	TGTGCCTGGAGTCACCTAGGACAACGTAACACTGAAGCTTTCTTT	CAWSHLGQRNTEAFF
NA	NA	TRBV6-5	TRBJ2-1	TGTGCCAGCAGTCTAGACCGTAGCTCCTACAATGAGCAGTTCTTC	CASSLDRSSYNEQFF
NA	NA	TRBV7-9	TRBJ2-1	TGTGCCAGCAGCGGCCTCGGGAAGGAGCAGTTCTTC	CASSGLGKEQFF
NA	TRBD1	TRBV6-5	TRBJ1-5	TGTGCCAGCAGCTTGACAGGGTATGGCAATCAGCCCCAGCATTTT	CASSLTGYGNQPQHF
NA	TRBD1	TRBV28	TRBJ2-3	TGTGCCAGCAGGCGGAGACGACAGGGGTTGGGCACAGATACGCAGTATTTT	CASRRRRQGLGTDTQYF
few	NA	TRBV5-1	TRBJ2-7	TGCGCCAGCAGCTTAACGGCAGGGGCCCACGAGCAGTACTTC	CASSLTAGAHEQYF
NA	NA	TRBV5-3	TRBJ1-2	TGTGCCAGAAGCACCTACAGGGCAATCCGCCCTTTAGGCTACACCTTC	CARSTYRAIRPLGYTF
NA	NA	TRBV27	TRBJ2-1	TGTGCCAGTAAGTCGGGGGGCACCTACAATGAGCAGTTCTTC	CASKSGGTYNEQFF
few	NA	TRBV5-4	TRBJ2-6	TGTGCCAGCAGCTTTATCCATGCGAGTCCAAGCTCTGGGGCCAACGTCCTGACTTTC	CASSFIHASPSSGANVLTF
NA	NA	TRBV9	TRBJ1-4	TGTGCCAGCAGTCCCATGGGGGCAGCTAATGAAAAACTGTTTTTT	CASSPMGAANEKLFF
once	NA	TRBV15	TRBJ2-1	TGTGCCACCAGCAGAGACGGGAACAATGAGCAGTTCTTC	CATSRDGNNEQFF
NA	TRBD1	TRBV18	TRBJ2-7	TGTGCCAGCGCGACAGGGGCCTACGAGCAGTACTTC	CASATGAYEQYF
few	NA	TRBV5-1	TRBJ2-1	TGCGCCAGCAGCTTTCGAGGTAGCGGTACCTACAATGAGCAGTTCTTC	CASSFRGSGTYNEQFF
few	NA	TRBV6-5	TRBJ1-3	TGTGCCAGCAGTCCCCAGGGAAGTGGAAACACCATATATTTT	CASSPQGSGNTIYF
NA	NA	TRBV6-5	TRBJ1-2	TGTGCCAGCAGTGAGACAGCATCTAACTATGGCTACACCTTC	CASSETASNYGYTF
NA	NA	TRBV7-8	TRBJ2-3	TGTGCCAGCAGCTTAGCTTCGGGGCTCGGAGGGGACGATACGCAGTATTTT	CASSLASGLGGDDTQYF
NA	NA	TRBV27	TRBJ1-1	TGTGCCAGCAGTTCTCCCAGGGGTTTAGGCATTAGGGCCGGCACTGAAGCTTTCTTT	CASSSPRGLGIRAGTEAFF
once	TRBD1	TRBV28	TRBJ2-3	TGTGCCAGCAGTTCAGGACAGGTCACAGATACGCAGTATTTT	CASSSGQVTDTQYF
once	NA	TRBV5-6	TRBJ2-7	TGTGCCAGCAGCTTGATAAGCGATCCTTACGAGCAGTACTTC	CASSLISDPYEQYF
NA	TRBD1	TRBV2	TRBJ1-5	TGTGCCAGCAGTCCCGGGACAGGGGATCAGCCCCAGCATTTT	CASSPGTGDQPQHF
NA	NA	TRBV29-1	TRBJ2-7	TGCAGCGTCCTACAGGGATCCTACGAGCAGTACTTC	CSVLQGSYEQYF
NA	TRBD1	TRBV19	TRBJ2-2	TGTGCCAGTAGTTGGGACAGGGGCCTGAACACCGGGGAGCTGTTTTTT	CASSWDRGLNTGELFF
NA	NA	TRBV7-3	TRBJ2-7	TGTGCCAGCAGCCCACCCCACAACAGGGAGGGTGGAGAGCAGTACTTC	CASSPPHNREGGEQYF
NA	TRBD1	TRBV5-1	TRBJ1-2	TGCGCCACCACCCTCGGGACAGGGGCAAGAGGCTACACCTTC	CATTLGTGARGYTF
NA	NA	TRBV29-1	TRBJ1-3	TGCAGCGTGACGGGGGCTGGAAACACCATATATTTT	CSVTGAGNTIYF